This T cell receptor beta chain comes out of a study of T cell changes during pregnancy in multiple sclerosis. Generated by immunoSEQ multiplex PCR, the TCRdb table keeps only in-frame clones and is missing some. The data hold 40,000 or so clones, with 90% observed a single time. This CDR3 has 13 amino acids. CDR1 MGHRA and CDR2 YSYEKL come from the germline V gene. With 7 bases removed from V and 1 base from J, the gap between germline ends came to 10 bases. The source was CD8+ T cells from peripheral blood mononuclear cells, collected in the first trimester of pregnancy. This sequence originates from a female donor with multiple sclerosis, enrolled in a pregnancy study. The rearrangement links TRBV4-1 to TRBJ1-1; D ambiguous. CDR3 coding DNA: TGCGCCAGCACCAACGGGGAGAACACTGAAGCTTTCTTT. Encoded protein: CASTNGENTEAFF.